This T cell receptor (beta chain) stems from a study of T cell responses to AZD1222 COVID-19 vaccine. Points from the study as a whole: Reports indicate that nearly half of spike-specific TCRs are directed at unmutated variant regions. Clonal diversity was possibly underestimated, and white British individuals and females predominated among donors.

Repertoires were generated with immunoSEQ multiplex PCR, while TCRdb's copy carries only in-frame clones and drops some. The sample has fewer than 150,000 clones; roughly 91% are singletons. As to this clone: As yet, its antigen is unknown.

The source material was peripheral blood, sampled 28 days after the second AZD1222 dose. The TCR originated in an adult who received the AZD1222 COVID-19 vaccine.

The CDR3 region is CAWSTGAGNTIYF. The CDR3 region has the DNA TGTGCCTGGAGTACAGGGGCTGGAAACACCATATATTTT. V gene TRBV30 combines with J gene TRBJ1-3; 7 bases match TRBD1. The J segment lost 2 bases and the V segment lost 2 bases, leaving 0 bases of the junction unmatched. CDR1 and CDR2 from the germline V gene are GTSNPN and SVGIG (reference sequence). This CDR3 spans 13 amino acids.